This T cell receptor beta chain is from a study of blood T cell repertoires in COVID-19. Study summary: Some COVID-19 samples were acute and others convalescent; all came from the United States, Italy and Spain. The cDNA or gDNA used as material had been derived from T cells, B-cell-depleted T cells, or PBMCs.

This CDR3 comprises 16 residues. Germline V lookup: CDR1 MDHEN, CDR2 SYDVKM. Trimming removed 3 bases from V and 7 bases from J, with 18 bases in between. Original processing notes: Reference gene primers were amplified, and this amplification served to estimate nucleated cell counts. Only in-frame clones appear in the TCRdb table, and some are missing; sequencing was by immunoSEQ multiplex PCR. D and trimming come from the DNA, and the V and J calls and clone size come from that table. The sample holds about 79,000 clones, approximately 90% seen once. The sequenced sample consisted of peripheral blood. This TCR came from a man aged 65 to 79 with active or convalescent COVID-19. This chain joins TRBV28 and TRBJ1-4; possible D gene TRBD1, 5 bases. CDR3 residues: CASSFSGAGRSEKLFF. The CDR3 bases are TGTGCCAGCAGTTTCAGTGGGGCAGGGCGGTCTGAAAAACTGTTTTTT.